The rows below give T cell receptor beta chains drawn from one sample of a study of blood T cell repertoires in COVID-19. The data were produced by immunoSEQ multiplex PCR, yet TCRdb's version contains in-frame clones alone and is incomplete. The sample records some 340,000 clones, about 83% being singletons. The sample taken for sequencing was peripheral blood. These receptors came from a man aged 30 to 45 with active or convalescent COVID-19. The CDR3 runs from the conserved cysteine through the conserved F or W. A D gene is named only where the DNA matches it firmly. Size is omitted from some rows. Given values are once, few, many or a class for expanded clones.

TRBJ2-7 TRBD1 - TRBV3-1/TRBV3-2 TGTGCCAGCAGCCAAGATGGGGACAGGGCTGACGAGCAGTACTTC CASSQDGDRADEQYF
TRBJ1-3 - - TRBV9 TGTGCCAGCAGCGTAGTGGCAGACTCTGGAAACACCATATATTTT CASSVVADSGNTIYF
TRBJ2-1 - - TRBV14 TGTGCCAGCAGCCTCCACGGGTGGTATGAATCGAATGAGCAGTTCTTC CASSLHGWYESNEQFF
TRBJ2-1 - - TRBV6-2/TRBV6-3 TGTGCCAGCAGTTACCTTGGTAGGGAGCGGGACAATGAGCAGTTCTTC CASSYLGRERDNEQFF
TRBJ2-3 TRBD2 - TRBV18 TGTGCCAGCGTCGACTCGGGGGGGCGAGATACGCAGTATTTT CASVDSGGRDTQYF
TRBJ1-6 - few TRBV3-1/TRBV3-2 TGTGCCAGCAGCCAAGAGCGGGGGTTGGGAAATTCACCCCTCCACTTT CASSQERGLGNSPLHF
TRBJ2-2 TRBD2 - TRBV2 TGTGCCAGCAGGGGAGGGGCGGCGAACACCGGGGAGCTGTTTTTT CASRGGAANTGELFF
TRBJ2-7 - few TRBV7-9 TGTGCCAGCAGCCCTCGGCGGGCCTACGAGCAGTACTTC CASSPRRAYEQYF
TRBJ2-1 TRBD2 - TRBV7-8 TGTGCCAGCAGCTTAAAGGCTAGCGGGTACAATGAGCAGTTCTTC CASSLKASGYNEQFF
TRBJ2-4 - - TRBV4-2 TGTGCCAGCAGCCAAGATGGAGAAGGATTAGCCAAAAACATTCAGTACTTC CASSQDGEGLAKNIQYF
TRBJ1-5 TRBD1 once TRBV3-1/TRBV3-2 TGTGCCAGCAGTCAAGGAATTTTCGGGACAGGGGTCCCCGCTCGGAATCAGCCCCAGCATTTT CASSQGIFGTGVPARNQPQHF
TRBJ1-6 TRBD1 - TRBV19 TGTGCCAGTAGGGAAACAGGGGGCGCCGGGTATAATTCACCCCTCCACTTT CASRETGGAGYNSPLHF
TRBJ1-4 - - TRBV6-5 TGTGCCAGCAGGCTAGACAGGACAACTAATGAAAAACTGTTTTTT CASRLDRTTNEKLFF
TRBJ2-5 - - TRBV4-1 TGCGCCAGCAGCCAAGGGGCCCCCGGAGAGACCCAGTACTTC CASSQGAPGETQYF
TRBJ2-7 TRBD2 - TRBV28 TGTGCCAGCAGTTCGGGGTCTAGCGGTTACGAGCAGTACTTC CASSSGSSGYEQYF
TRBJ2-2 TRBD2 - TRBV25-1 TGTGCCAGCGGGGACTCTTTTAGCGGGAACTCTCCCGGGGAGCTGTTTTTT CASGDSFSGNSPGELFF
TRBJ1-6 TRBD1 - TRBV4-2 TGTGCCAGCAGCCTTTACCATGGACAGGGACGGACACCCCTCCACTTT CASSLYHGQGRTPLHF
TRBJ2-5 - - TRBV27 TGTGCCAGCAGTGGGGGAGGGGGACAAGAGACCCAGTACTTC CASSGGGGQETQYF
TRBJ2-1 - - TRBV7-8 TGTGCCAGCAGCTTAGGAAGTGGGGCCCCCCCCCATGAGCAGTTCTTC CASSLGSGAPPHEQFF
TRBJ1-2 TRBD1 - TRBV5-1 TGCGCCAGCAGCTTCGACAGGGGAGTAGGTGGCTACACCTTC CASSFDRGVGGYTF
TRBJ2-1 TRBD2 - TRBV30 TGCGCCCTAGCGGGGAACTACAATGAGCAGTTCTTC CALAGNYNEQFF
TRBJ1-1 - - TRBV30 TGTGCCTGGAGGTGGCAACAGAACACTGAAGCTTTCTTT CAWRWQQNTEAFF
TRBJ2-3 TRBD1 - TRBV6-1 TGTGCCAGCAGTGAAGCAACAGACAGGGGCACAGATACGCAGTATTTT CASSEATDRGTDTQYF
TRBJ1-1 TRBD1 few TRBV28 TGTGCCAGCAGCCCCTTCCCGGGACAGGGAGTTGCTGAAGCTTTCTTT CASSPFPGQGVAEAFF
TRBJ2-7 - - TRBV5-1 TGCGCCAGCAGCTTGGGGCGGTACTCCTACGAGCAGTACTTC CASSLGRYSYEQYF
TRBJ1-2 TRBD1 - TRBV19 TGTGCCAGTAGTATCGACAGGGGAGTCTATGGCTACACCTTC CASSIDRGVYGYTF
TRBJ2-1 - - TRBV7-3 TGTGCCAGCAGCCCTGGGGTAGCGTCTCAAAATGAGCAGTTCTTC CASSPGVASQNEQFF
TRBJ1-2 TRBD1 - TRBV6-1 TGTGCCAGCAGTGAAGCAGTCGGGACAGGGGTTGGCTACACCTTC CASSEAVGTGVGYTF
TRBJ1-5 - - TRBV19 TGTGCCAGTAGTACCATTGACATGGGGCCCCAGCATTTT CASSTIDMGPQHF
TRBJ2-1 TRBD2 - TRBV7-7 TGTGCCAGCAGCCCGCGGGCGGGGGGCTACAATGAGCAGTTCTTC CASSPRAGGYNEQFF
TRBJ2-1 TRBD2 - TRBV4-2 TGTGCCAGCAGCCAACCTCCCGCCCCCCGGACTAGCGGGGAGGCCAATGAGCAGTTCTTC CASSQPPAPRTSGEANEQFF
TRBJ2-7 - - TRBV6-5 TGTGCCAGCAGTTATCGAGATAGTTCCTACGAGCAGTACTTC CASSYRDSSYEQYF
TRBJ2-7 TRBD1 - TRBV14 TGTGCCAGCAGCCAATTTGTAGACAGGGCCTACGAGCAGTACTTC CASSQFVDRAYEQYF
TRBJ1-1 - - TRBV6-5 TGTGCCAGCAGTTATGACAGAATTGGACCGAACACTGAAGCTTTCTTT CASSYDRIGPNTEAFF
TRBJ2-3 TRBD2 - TRBV28 TGTGCCAGCAGTTCCATTCCCGGGACTAGTAGCGCGGCGGATACGCAGTATTTT CASSSIPGTSSAADTQYF